The rows below give T cell receptor beta chains drawn from one sample of a study of beta chain features in type 1 diabetes. The method was immunoSEQ multiplex PCR; TCRdb's version includes in-frame clones alone and lacks a portion of them. The sample carries 600,000 or so clones, over 12% recorded once. Sample: naive CD4+ T cells from blood. Source of these receptors: a man aged 18 to 30 with type 1 diabetes. Each CDR3 is given with its conserved first and last residue. Fields, in order: CDR3 DNA, CDR3 protein, J gene, CDR3 length, V gene, clone size, D gene. D genes are given only for firm matches. Clone size is given for some rows only: seen once, a few or many times, or a class if the clone is expanded.

DNA: TGTGCCAGCATCAACCGGGACAGCAAAGAGACCCAGTACTTC
CDR3: CASINRDSKETQYF
J: TRBJ2-5
length: 14
V: TRBV2
size: .
D: TRBD1

DNA: TGTGCCAGCAGCGGACTGGGTTTGGGTAACACCGGGGAGCTGTTTTTT
CDR3: CASSGLGLGNTGELFF
J: TRBJ2-2
length: 16
V: TRBV5-6
size: .
D: .

DNA: TGTGCCAGCAGCCCTACCTTCCCCGGGACAGGGTATTTGAGCGGTCGGAACACTGAAGCTTTCTTT
CDR3: CASSPTFPGTGYLSGRNTEAFF
J: TRBJ1-1
length: 22
V: TRBV9
size: .
D: TRBD1

DNA: TGTGCCAGCAGTTGGGACAGGCCGAATCAGCCCCAGCATTTT
CDR3: CASSWDRPNQPQHF
J: TRBJ1-5
length: 14
V: TRBV6-6
size: .
D: TRBD1

DNA: TGTGCCAGCAGCCAAGGGGGATTTTATGGCTACACCTTC
CDR3: CASSQGGFYGYTF
J: TRBJ1-2
length: 13
V: TRBV14
size: .
D: .

DNA: TGTGCCAGCAGTGGAAGAACTGCAACTAATGAAAAACTGTTTTTT
CDR3: CASSGRTATNEKLFF
J: TRBJ1-4
length: 15
V: TRBV6-1
size: few
D: .

DNA: TGTGCCAGCAGTTTATTGGCCACGGAATTGCTGTTTTTT
CDR3: CASSLLATELLFF
J: TRBJ2-2
length: 13
V: TRBV27
size: few
D: .

DNA: TGCGCCAGCAGCTTGGGAGTTTCCGGGGAGCTGTTTTTT
CDR3: CASSLGVSGELFF
J: TRBJ2-2
length: 13
V: TRBV5-1
size: .
D: .

DNA: TGTGCCAGCAGGGACAGGACGAACTATGGCTACACCTTC
CDR3: CASRDRTNYGYTF
J: TRBJ1-2
length: 13
V: TRBV9
size: few
D: TRBD1

DNA: TGTGCCTGGAGTGGGCAGGGGGCAGGTAATGAGCAGTTCTTC
CDR3: CAWSGQGAGNEQFF
J: TRBJ2-1
length: 14
V: TRBV30
size: few
D: TRBD1

DNA: TGCAGCGTTGAACTAAGGGGGCACATCGGGGAGCTGTTTTTT
CDR3: CSVELRGHIGELFF
J: TRBJ2-2
length: 14
V: TRBV29-1
size: .
D: TRBD1

DNA: TGTGCCAGCAGTCCGGCGGGCTCGGGCTATGGCTACACCTTC
CDR3: CASSPAGSGYGYTF
J: TRBJ1-2
length: 14
V: TRBV28
size: few
D: .

DNA: TGCGCCAGCAGCCTGGACAGGAGGGGCGAGCAGTACTTC
CDR3: CASSLDRRGEQYF
J: TRBJ2-7
length: 13
V: TRBV5-1
size: .
D: .

DNA: TGTGCCAGCTCACCTTCTGAGGGAGTCACTGAAGCTTTCTTT
CDR3: CASSPSEGVTEAFF
J: TRBJ1-1
length: 14
V: TRBV18
size: .
D: .

DNA: TGCAGCGTTGAAGGCGGACAGGGGGCCTACGAGCAGTACTTC
CDR3: CSVEGGQGAYEQYF
J: TRBJ2-7
length: 14
V: TRBV29-1
size: .
D: TRBD1

DNA: TGCGCCAGCAGCTTCGGACGCCAAGCGGGAGGGCCCTACGAGCAGTACTTC
CDR3: CASSFGRQAGGPYEQYF
J: TRBJ2-7
length: 17
V: TRBV5-1
size: .
D: TRBD2

DNA: TGTGCCAGCAGTTTAGCCGGCATGAGTCGTGGGCGGCAGTACTTC
CDR3: CASSLAGMSRGRQYF
J: TRBJ2-7
length: 15
V: TRBV28
size: few
D: .

DNA: TGCGCCAGCAGGGCTAGTAGCACAGATACGCAGTATTTT
CDR3: CASRASSTDTQYF
J: TRBJ2-3
length: 13
V: TRBV10-1
size: once
D: .

DNA: TGTGCCTGGAAGGGTGGCAATGAGCAGTTCTTC
CDR3: CAWKGGNEQFF
J: TRBJ2-1
length: 11
V: TRBV30
size: .
D: .

DNA: TGCGCCAGCAGCCCCGGACAGGGGGTTGAAGAGACCCAGTACTTC
CDR3: CASSPGQGVEETQYF
J: TRBJ2-5
length: 15
V: TRBV5-1
size: once
D: TRBD1

DNA: TGTGCCAGCAGTTCGAGACTAGTCACCGAGACCCAGTACTTC
CDR3: CASSSRLVTETQYF
J: TRBJ2-5
length: 14
V: TRBV7-2
size: .
D: .

DNA: TGTGCCTGGAGTGTCGTAAATGGAGGAGAGCAGTACTTC
CDR3: CAWSVVNGGEQYF
J: TRBJ2-7
length: 13
V: TRBV30
size: few
D: .

DNA: TGTGCCAGCAGGAGCCGGAGTCGCGGCTACACCTTC
CDR3: CASRSRSRGYTF
J: TRBJ1-2
length: 12
V: TRBV2
size: once
D: .

DNA: TGTGCCAGCAGTTCCTCCCGGGACAGGGCAACGGGACGCTACGAGCAGTACTTC
CDR3: CASSSSRDRATGRYEQYF
J: TRBJ2-7
length: 18
V: TRBV27
size: few
D: TRBD1

DNA: TGTGCCAGCAGCCAAGGAGGGGGGGCCGGCAATGAGCAGTTCTTC
CDR3: CASSQGGGAGNEQFF
J: TRBJ2-1
length: 15
V: TRBV4-2
size: .
D: .

DNA: TGTGCCAGCAGCGTAGGTCCGGGGTGGGCAGATACGCAGTATTTT
CDR3: CASSVGPGWADTQYF
J: TRBJ2-3
length: 15
V: TRBV9
size: few
D: .

DNA: TGTGCCAGCAGCGTAGGGTTAGCGGGAGACACAGATACGCAGTATTTT
CDR3: CASSVGLAGDTDTQYF
J: TRBJ2-3
length: 16
V: TRBV9
size: few
D: TRBD2

DNA: TGTGCCTGGAGTGTAGGACAGGGGATTCAGCCCCAGCATTTT
CDR3: CAWSVGQGIQPQHF
J: TRBJ1-5
length: 14
V: TRBV30
size: few
D: TRBD1

DNA: TGTGCCAGCAGCCAGAAGACATCCTCCTACGAGCAGTACTTC
CDR3: CASSQKTSSYEQYF
J: TRBJ2-7
length: 14
V: TRBV5-4
size: .
D: .

DNA: TGTGCCAGCAGCCTAGAGTCGCGGCGGCAGTACTTC
CDR3: CASSLESRRQYF
J: TRBJ2-7
length: 12
V: TRBV5-6
size: .
D: .

DNA: TGCAGCGTTGCCCCCCTGGACGGGGAGGGTGGCTTGTCTAACTATGGCTACACCTTC
CDR3: CSVAPLDGEGGLSNYGYTF
J: TRBJ1-2
length: 19
V: TRBV29-1
size: few
D: .

DNA: TGTGCCAGCAGTCCTCGGGACGCGGGACCAAAAGCTTTCTTT
CDR3: CASSPRDAGPKAFF
J: TRBJ1-1
length: 14
V: TRBV27
size: .
D: .

DNA: TGTGCCAGCAGAGACCGTTCCAGGGATTCAGATACGCAGTATTTT
CDR3: CASRDRSRDSDTQYF
J: TRBJ2-3
length: 15
V: TRBV6-1
size: .
D: .

DNA: TGTGCCAGCAGTTTTACGGCAGCTACGTCCTACGAGCAGTACTTC
CDR3: CASSFTAATSYEQYF
J: TRBJ2-7
length: 15
V: TRBV28
size: few
D: .

DNA: TGTGCCAGCAGCGACGGGACTGGGGTAGACACTGAAGCTTTCTTT
CDR3: CASSDGTGVDTEAFF
J: TRBJ1-1
length: 15
V: TRBV9
size: .
D: .

DNA: TGTGCCAGCAGCTTCCGGACAGGGGGGCACGAGCAGTACTTC
CDR3: CASSFRTGGHEQYF
J: TRBJ2-7
length: 14
V: TRBV7-9
size: .
D: TRBD1

DNA: TGTGCCAGCAGCCAAGGGGCCGGGAGCGCTAACTATGGCTACACCTTC
CDR3: CASSQGAGSANYGYTF
J: TRBJ1-2
length: 16
V: TRBV14
size: few
D: .

DNA: TGTGCCAGCAGCCGAGCGGATGCCTACGAGCAGTACTTC
CDR3: CASSRADAYEQYF
J: TRBJ2-7
length: 13
V: TRBV14
size: few
D: .

DNA: TGTGCCTGGAGTGTACTATCGGGAATATACGAGCAGTACTTC
CDR3: CAWSVLSGIYEQYF
J: TRBJ2-7
length: 14
V: TRBV30
size: few
D: .